A selection of T cell receptor beta chains follows, all from one sample in a study of identical twins. Each CDR3 protein gets one entry after TCRdb re-called the 5' RACE reads with MiXCR. The table records about 1.7 million distinct CDR3 sequences, around 29% of them present only once. The specimen was cord blood. These receptors all stem from a newborn girl in good health. Each CDR3 is given with its conserved first and last residue. The D gene is left open where the match is weak. Where a row states a size, it is once, few, many or the class of an expanded clone; other rows omit it.

d_gene,j_gene,abundance,v_gene,CDR3aa,CDR3nt
.,TRBJ1-2,few,TRBV2,CASSGLGGYGYTF,TGTGCCAGCAGCGGGTTAGGAGGCTATGGCTACACCTTC
TRBD1,TRBJ2-7,many,TRBV4-2,CASSQASGQLYEQYF,TGTGCCAGCAGCCAAGCCTCGGGACAGCTATACGAGCAGTACTTC
.,TRBJ1-5,.,TRBV27,CASSFGTRNQPQHF,TGTGCCAGCAGTTTCGGGACAAGAAATCAGCCCCAGCATTTT
.,TRBJ2-3,.,TRBV3-1,CASSRSPWGTSTDTQYF,TGTGCCAGCAGCCGCTCGCCCTGGGGGACTAGCACAGATACGCAGTATTTT
.,TRBJ1-5,many,TRBV28,CASSQDYSNQPQHF,TGTGCCAGCAGTCAGGATTATAGCAATCAGCCCCAGCATTTT
.,TRBJ1-2,few,TRBV20-1,CSARTEIYGYTF,TGCAGTGCCCGGACAGAGATCTATGGCTACACCTTC
.,TRBJ1-1,.,TRBV5-5,CASSLSGGDLNTEAFF,TGTGCCAGCAGCTTGTCCGGCGGAGACCTGAACACTGAAGCTTTCTTT
.,TRBJ1-1,few,TRBV4-1,CASSQVGRVGPEAFF,TGCGCCAGCAGCCAAGTTGGCAGGGTGGGTCCTGAAGCTTTCTTT
.,TRBJ2-7,few,TRBV20-1,CSARDKRWMGYEQYF,TGCAGTGCTAGAGATAAACGGTGGATGGGTTACGAGCAGTACTTC
.,TRBJ1-2,many,TRBV12-3/TRBV12-4,CASSFGGGYTF,TGTGCCAGCAGTTTCGGGGGTGGCTACACCTTC
TRBD1,TRBJ1-5,.,TRBV6-2/TRBV6-3,CASNPPGGYSNQPQHF,TGTGCCAGCAACCCTCCAGGGGGTTATAGCAATCAGCCCCAGCATTTT